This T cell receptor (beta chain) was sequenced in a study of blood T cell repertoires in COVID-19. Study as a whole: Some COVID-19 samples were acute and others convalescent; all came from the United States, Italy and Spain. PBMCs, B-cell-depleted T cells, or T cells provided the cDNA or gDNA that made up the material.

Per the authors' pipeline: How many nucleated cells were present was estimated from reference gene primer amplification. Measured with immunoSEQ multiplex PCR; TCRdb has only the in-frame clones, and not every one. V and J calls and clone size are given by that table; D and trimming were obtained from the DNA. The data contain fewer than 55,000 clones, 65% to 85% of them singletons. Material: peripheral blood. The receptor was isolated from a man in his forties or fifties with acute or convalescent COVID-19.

The CDR3 nucleotides read TGCGCCAGCAGTCCAGGGGCGAAGAACACTGAAGCTTTCTTT. Amino acid sequence: CASSPGAKNTEAFF. The genes are TRBV5-1 and TRBJ1-1; tentatively, D is TRBD1 (6 bases). This CDR3 has 14 residues. Germline assignment: CDR1 SGHRS and CDR2 YFSETQ. Trimming cost V 5 bases and J 1 base, with 12 bases left between them.